This T cell receptor beta chain was observed in a study of blood T cell repertoires in COVID-19. Study overall: Acute and convalescent COVID-19 samples came from the United States, Italy and Spain. Sample material is recorded as cDNA or gDNA derived from T cells, B-cell-depleted T cells, or PBMCs.

Per the authors' pipeline: Scientists estimated how many nucleated cells there were by amplifying reference gene primers. TCRdb's table, derived via immunoSEQ multiplex PCR, lists solely in-frame clones and lacks some. Clone size and the V and J calls come from that table; the DNA yielded D and trimming. This table has 250,000 to 350,000 clones, approximately 89% appearing once. The germline V gene encodes CDR1 MNHNS and CDR2 SASEGT. V lost 0 bases to trimming and J lost 2 bases, with 10 bases between them. CDR3 size: 15 residues. This sequence joins TRBV6-1 and TRBJ1-1; possible D gene TRBD1, 5 bases. This TCR derives from a woman in her sixties or seventies with acute or convalescent COVID-19. Sequenced: peripheral blood. CDR3 nucleotides: TGTGCCAGCAGTGAAGCGCTGACAGTAAACACTGAAGCTTTCTTT. Translating gives CASSEALTVNTEAFF.